This TCR beta chain came from a study of blood T cells in healthy people across ages. Alongside a J-beta primer mix, a sample-barcoded 5' primer served in a second PCR lasting roughly 6 to 11 cycles. One entry per CDR3 protein, called by TCRdb with MiXCR from the 5' RACE reads. In the table there are 1.5 million to 1.8 million distinct CDR3 sequences, less than 45% of which are singletons. General study results and limits: Relative to aged donors, long-lived donors carried more naive CD4+ cells and displayed higher diversity. Among T cells, TCR beta diversity per million cells dropped roughly linearly as age rose.

The study drew donors from healthy Caucasian individuals in Russia aged about 6 to 90. As concerns this clonotype: Its antigen remains unidentified.

Germline CDR1 and CDR2: KGHDR and SFDVKD. Trimming left V 8 bases short and J 0 bases short, with 10 bases between. The CDR3 spans 14 residues. Material: blood. The rearrangement uses TRBV24-1 and TRBJ2-1; weak D call: TRBD2 (6 bases). This sequence originates from a woman under 30 in good health. CDR3: CATTTGSSYNEQFF. The CDR3 nucleotides read TGTGCCACCACCACCGGGAGCTCCTACAATGAGCAGTTCTTC.